Described below is a single T cell receptor (beta chain) sequence and its context. These data originate in a study of blood T cell repertoires in COVID-19. The CDR3 loop spans 15 amino acids. Trimming removed 4 bases from V and 4 bases from J; junction bases left unmatched: 5. Germline V gene sequence: CDR1 MNHEY, CDR2 SMNVEV (reference sequence). The protocol was immunoSEQ multiplex PCR, while the TCRdb copy is restricted to in-frame clones and leaves out a portion. The repertoire holds approximately 180,000 clones, with roughly four fifths as singletons. This receptor was obtained from a woman of 80 years or more with COVID-19, enrolled during active disease. This sequence joins TRBV27 and TRBJ2-1; 9 nucleotides align to TRBD2. The sequencing input was peripheral blood. The CDR3, as DNA: TGTGCCAGCAGTTCCGCGACTAGCGGATACAATGAGCAGTTCTTC. The encoded protein is CASSSATSGYNEQFF.